This T cell receptor (beta chain) was obtained from a study of blood T cell repertoires in COVID-19. For the study at large: COVID-19 samples from acute and convalescent phases originated in the United States, Italy and Spain. In each case, the material was cDNA or gDNA derived from T cells, B-cell-depleted T cells, or PBMCs.

This CDR3 comprises 15 residues. With 5 bases removed from V and 2 bases from J, the gap between germline ends came to 14 bases. Germline loops: CDR1 MNHEY, CDR2 SVGEGT. Seattle-derived patients entered the study during active infection and were followed longitudinally. Per the study methods: For nucleated cells, counts were estimated from reference gene primer amplification. Some clones are missing from TCRdb's copy, which holds only in-frame ones; the method was immunoSEQ multiplex PCR. V, J and clone size are taken as reported in that table, and D and trimming were inferred from the DNA itself. The sample shows about 150,000 clones, about 85% of them seen only once.

The sequenced sample consisted of peripheral blood. The TCR comes from a man in his fifties or sixties with COVID-19, enrolled during active disease. The chain recombines TRBV6-2 or TRBV6-3 with TRBJ2-3, with D uncertain. The CDR3 loop reads CASSVDFPATDTQYF. CDR3 sequence (DNA): TGTGCCAGCAGTGTAGACTTCCCGGCCACAGATACGCAGTATTTT.